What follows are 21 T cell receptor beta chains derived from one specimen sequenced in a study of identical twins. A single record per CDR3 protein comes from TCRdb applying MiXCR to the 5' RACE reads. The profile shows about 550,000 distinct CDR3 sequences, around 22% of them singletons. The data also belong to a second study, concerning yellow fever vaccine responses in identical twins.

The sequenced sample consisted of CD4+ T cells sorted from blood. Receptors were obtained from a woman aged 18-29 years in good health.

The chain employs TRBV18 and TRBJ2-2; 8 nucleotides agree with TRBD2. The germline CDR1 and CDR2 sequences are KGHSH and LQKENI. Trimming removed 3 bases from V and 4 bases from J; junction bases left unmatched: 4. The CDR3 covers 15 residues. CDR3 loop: CASSPGTRATGELFF. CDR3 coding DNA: TGTGCCAGCTCACCCGGGACTAGAGCCACCGGGGAGCTGTTTTTT.

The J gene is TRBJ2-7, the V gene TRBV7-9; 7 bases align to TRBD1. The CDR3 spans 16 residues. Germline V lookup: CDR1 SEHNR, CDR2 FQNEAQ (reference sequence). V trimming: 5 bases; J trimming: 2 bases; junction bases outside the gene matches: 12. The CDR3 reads CASSIRRQGLTYEQYF. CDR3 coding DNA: TGTGCCAGCAGCATACGACGACAGGGATTGACCTACGAGCAGTACTTC.

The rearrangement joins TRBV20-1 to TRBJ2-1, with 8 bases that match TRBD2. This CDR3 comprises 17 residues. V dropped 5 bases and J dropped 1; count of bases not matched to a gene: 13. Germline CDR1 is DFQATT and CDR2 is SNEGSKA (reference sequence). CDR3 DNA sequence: TGCAGTGCTCAGTCCACCCTTGGCGGGAGGTCCTACAATGAGCAGTTCTTC. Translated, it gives CSAQSTLGGRSYNEQFF.

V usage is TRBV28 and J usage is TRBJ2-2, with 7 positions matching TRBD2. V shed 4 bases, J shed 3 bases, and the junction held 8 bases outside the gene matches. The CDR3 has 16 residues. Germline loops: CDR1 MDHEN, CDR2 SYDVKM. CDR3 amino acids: CASSSPGLSYTGELFF. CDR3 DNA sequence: TGTGCCAGCAGTTCTCCGGGACTATCCTACACCGGGGAGCTGTTTTTT.

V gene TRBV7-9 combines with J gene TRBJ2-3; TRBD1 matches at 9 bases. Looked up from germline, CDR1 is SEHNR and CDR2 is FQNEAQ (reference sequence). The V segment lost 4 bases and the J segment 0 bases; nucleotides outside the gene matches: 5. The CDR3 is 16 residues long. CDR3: CASSSGQGYSTDTQYF. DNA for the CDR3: TGTGCCAGCAGCTCGGGACAGGGCTATAGCACAGATACGCAGTATTTT.

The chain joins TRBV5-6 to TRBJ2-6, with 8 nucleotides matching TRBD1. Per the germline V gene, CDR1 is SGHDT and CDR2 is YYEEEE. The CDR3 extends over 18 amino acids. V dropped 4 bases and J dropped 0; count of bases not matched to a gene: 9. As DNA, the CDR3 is TGTGCCAGCAGCGTCCCCGGGACAGGAGCCTCTGGGGCCAACGTCCTGACTTTC. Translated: CASSVPGTGASGANVLTF.

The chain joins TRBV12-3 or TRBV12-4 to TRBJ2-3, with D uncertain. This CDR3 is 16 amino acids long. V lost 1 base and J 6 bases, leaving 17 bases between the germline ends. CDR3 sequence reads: CASSLGVSLLGDTQYF. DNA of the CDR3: TGTGCCAGCAGTTTAGGTGTATCCCTGTTGGGTGATACGCAGTATTTT.

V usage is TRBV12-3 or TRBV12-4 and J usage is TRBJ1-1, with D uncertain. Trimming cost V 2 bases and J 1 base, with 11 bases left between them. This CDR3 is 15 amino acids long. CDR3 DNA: TGTGCCAGCAGTTTAAACCCCCTGGGGAACACTGAAGCTTTCTTT. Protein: CASSLNPLGNTEAFF.

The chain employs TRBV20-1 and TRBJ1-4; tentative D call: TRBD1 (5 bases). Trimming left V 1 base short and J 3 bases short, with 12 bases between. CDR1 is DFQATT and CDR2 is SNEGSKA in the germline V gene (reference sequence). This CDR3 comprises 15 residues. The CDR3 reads CSARASGTPNEKLFF. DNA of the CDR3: TGCAGTGCTAGAGCCTCCGGGACGCCTAATGAAAAACTGTTTTTT.

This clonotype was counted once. CDR3 protein: CASSLRLRGTNTEAFF. The DNA for the CDR3 is TGCGCCAGCAGCTTGCGCCTGAGGGGAACGAACACTGAAGCTTTCTTT. The gene calls are TRBV5-1 and TRBJ1-1; the D gene is possibly TRBD1 (5 bases). CDR3 length: 16 amino acids. The germline V and J ends were trimmed by 1 base and 1 base, with 14 bases remaining between them. Germline assignment: CDR1 SGHRS and CDR2 YFSETQ.

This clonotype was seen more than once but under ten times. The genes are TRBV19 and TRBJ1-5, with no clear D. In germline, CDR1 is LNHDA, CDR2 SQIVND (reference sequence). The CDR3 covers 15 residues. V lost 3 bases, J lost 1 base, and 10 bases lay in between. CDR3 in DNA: TGTGCCAGTAGTATCAGGAAGTTGAGCAATCAGCCCCAGCATTTT. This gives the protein CASSIRKLSNQPQHF.

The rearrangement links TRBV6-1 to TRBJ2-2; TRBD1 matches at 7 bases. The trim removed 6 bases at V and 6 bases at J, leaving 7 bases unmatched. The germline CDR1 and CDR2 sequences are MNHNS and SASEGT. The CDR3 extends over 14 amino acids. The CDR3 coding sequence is TGTGCCAGCAGGATTGCTCAGGGGGCCGGGGAGCTGTTTTTT. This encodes CASRIAQGAGELFF.

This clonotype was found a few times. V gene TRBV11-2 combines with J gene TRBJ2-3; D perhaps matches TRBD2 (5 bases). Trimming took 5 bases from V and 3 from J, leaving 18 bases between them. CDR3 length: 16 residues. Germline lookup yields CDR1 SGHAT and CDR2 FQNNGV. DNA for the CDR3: TGTGCCAGCAGCGCCCGGACTGGCAGATTTACAGATACGCAGTATTTT. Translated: CASSARTGRFTDTQYF.

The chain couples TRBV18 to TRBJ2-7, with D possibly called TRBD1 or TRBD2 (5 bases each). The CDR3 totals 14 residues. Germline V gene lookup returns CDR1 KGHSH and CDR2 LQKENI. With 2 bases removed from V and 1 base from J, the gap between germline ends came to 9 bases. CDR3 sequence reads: CASSPRDASYEQYF. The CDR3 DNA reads TGTGCCAGCTCACCAAGGGACGCTTCCTACGAGCAGTACTTC.

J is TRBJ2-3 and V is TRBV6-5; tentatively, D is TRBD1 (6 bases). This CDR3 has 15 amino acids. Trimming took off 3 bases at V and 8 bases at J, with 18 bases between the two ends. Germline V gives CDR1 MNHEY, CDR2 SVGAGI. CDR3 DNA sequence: TGTGCCAGCAGTTATGGGAACAGGGCACAGGGTACGCAGTATTTT. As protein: CASSYGNRAQGTQYF.

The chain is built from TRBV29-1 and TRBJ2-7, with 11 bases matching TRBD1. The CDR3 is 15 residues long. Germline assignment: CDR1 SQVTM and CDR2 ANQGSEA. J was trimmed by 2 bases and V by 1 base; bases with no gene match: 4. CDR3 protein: CSVEVGQGAAYEQYF. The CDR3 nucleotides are TGCAGCGTTGAAGTCGGACAGGGGGCCGCCTACGAGCAGTACTTC.

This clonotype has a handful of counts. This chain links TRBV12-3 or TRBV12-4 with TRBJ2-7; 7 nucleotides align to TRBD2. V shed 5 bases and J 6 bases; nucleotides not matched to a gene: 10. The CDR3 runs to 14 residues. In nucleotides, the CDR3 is TGTGCCAGCAGTCTCACTCGGACTAGTGGCGAGCAGTACTTC. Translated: CASSLTRTSGEQYF.

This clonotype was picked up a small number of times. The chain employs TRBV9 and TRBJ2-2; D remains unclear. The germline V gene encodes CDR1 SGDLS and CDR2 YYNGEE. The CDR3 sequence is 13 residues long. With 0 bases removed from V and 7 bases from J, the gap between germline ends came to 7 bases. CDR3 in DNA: TGTGCCAGCAGCGTAGCTCCGGGCGGGGAGCTGTTTTTT. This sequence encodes CASSVAPGGELFF.

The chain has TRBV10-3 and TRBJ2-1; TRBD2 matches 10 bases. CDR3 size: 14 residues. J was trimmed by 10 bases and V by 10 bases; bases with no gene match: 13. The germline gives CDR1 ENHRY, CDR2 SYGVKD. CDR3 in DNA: TGTGCCACCTTGGGGGCTAGCGGGAGACGCGAGCAGTTCTTC. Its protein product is CATLGASGRREQFF.

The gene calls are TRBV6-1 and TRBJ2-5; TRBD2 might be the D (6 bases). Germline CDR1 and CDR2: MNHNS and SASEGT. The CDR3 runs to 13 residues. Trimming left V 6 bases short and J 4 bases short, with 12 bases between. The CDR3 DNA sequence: TGTGCCAGCAGGTCGCCCGGGGGAGAGACCCAGTACTTC. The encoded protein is CASRSPGGETQYF.

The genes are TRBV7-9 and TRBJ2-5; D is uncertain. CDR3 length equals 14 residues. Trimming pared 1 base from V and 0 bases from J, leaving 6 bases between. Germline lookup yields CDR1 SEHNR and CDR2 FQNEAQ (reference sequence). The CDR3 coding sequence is TGTGCCAGCAGCTTAGGGGCCAACCAAGAGACCCAGTACTTC. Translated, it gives CASSLGANQETQYF. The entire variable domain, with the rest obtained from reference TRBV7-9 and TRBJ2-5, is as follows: DTGVSQNPRHKITKRGQNVTFRCDPISEHNRLYWYRQTLGQGPEFLTYFQNEAQLEKSRLLSDRFSAERPKGSFSTLEIQRTEQGDSAMYLCASSLGANQETQYFGPGTRLLVL.